The next 21 T cell receptor beta chains were all read from a single sample in a study of cytomegalovirus exposure and HLA in healthy donors. Use of 60 Vbeta and 13 Jbeta primers characterized the PCR. The table came from immunoSEQ multiplex PCR; TCRdb's copy has only in-frame clones and leaves some out. The table records about 180,000 clones, approximately 83% of them present only once. What was sequenced was PBMCs. The receptors originated from a boy between 2 and 10 years old in good health and CMV-seronegative.

The chain has TRBV5-1 and TRBJ2-7; TRBD2 matches at 8 bases. Gene TRBJ2-1 matches the end of the DNA better, so the J call may be wrong. Germline CDR1 is SGHRS and CDR2 is YFSETQ. The length of the CDR3 is 15 residues. The CDR3 DNA reads as TGCGCCAGCAGCTGGTGGACCAGCGGGAGCTATGAGCAGTTCTTC. Amino acids: CASSWWTSGSYEQFF.

The chain joins TRBV13 to TRBJ2-5; D may be TRBD2 (6 bases). There are 14 residues in the CDR3. Trimming left V 1 base short and J 5 bases short, with 11 bases between. Germline values: CDR1 PRHDT, CDR2 FYEKMQ (reference sequence). The CDR3 region is CASSLARGAETQYF. CDR3 nucleotide sequence: TGTGCCAGCAGCTTAGCGCGGGGCGCGGAGACCCAGTACTTC. Full variable domain (remainder filled in from reference TRBV13 and TRBJ2-5): AAGVIQSPRHLIKEKRETATLKCYPIPRHDTVYWYQQGPGQDPQFLISFYEKMQSDKGSIPDRFSAQQFSDYHSELNMSSLELGDSALYFCASSLARGAETQYFGPGTRLLVL.

This chain links TRBV2 with TRBJ1-1; 11 bases fit TRBD1. V lost 2 bases to trimming and J lost 5 bases; unmatched junction nucleotides: 10. This CDR3 has 17 amino acids. The germline V gene has CDR1 SNHLY and CDR2 FYNNEI. The CDR3 nucleotides are TGTGCCAGCAGTGAATGGGTCGGGACAGGGGGTCATACTGAAGCTTTCTTT. Its protein product is CASSEWVGTGGHTEAFF.

This clone was detected a few times. The chain combines TRBV6-5 with TRBJ1-2, with D hard to call. CDR1 is MNHEY, CDR2 SVGAGI, per germline. The CDR3 runs 13 residues. Trimming pared 4 bases from V and 4 bases from J, leaving 10 bases between. In nucleotides, the CDR3 is TGTGCCAGCAGTTTAAGGGCGGGCTATGGCTACACCTTC. Translation: CASSLRAGYGYTF.

This clone was recorded a few times. The rearrangement uses TRBV9 and TRBJ2-3, with 7 nucleotides matching TRBD2. CDR3 length: 17 amino acids. V lost 3 bases and J lost 0; bases outside the gene matches: 10. Germline V gene data show CDR1 as SGDLS and CDR2 as YYNGEE. CDR3 bases: TGTGCCAGCAGCGCCGGGACTACCGCCTACAGCACAGATACGCAGTATTTT. Residues: CASSAGTTAYSTDTQYF.

This clone appeared a single time. This chain connects TRBV6-5 to TRBJ2-7, with TRBD2 as a possible D gene (5 bases). Germline CDR1 reads MNHEY; CDR2 reads SVGAGI. The CDR3 loop spans 15 amino acids. With 2 bases removed from V and 0 bases from J, the gap between germline ends came to 11 bases. CDR3 nucleotide sequence: TGTGCCAGCAGTTACGAGGCGGGCCTCTCCTACGAGCAGTACTTC. Translation: CASSYEAGLSYEQYF.

The chain uses TRBV27 and TRBJ2-3; 9 bases are shared with TRBD2. Trimming at V came to 5 bases and at J to 4 bases, leaving 4 bases not matched to a gene. Germline V CDR1 and CDR2: MNHEY, SMNVEV (reference sequence). CDR3 length: 14 amino acids. The CDR3 protein is CASSQLAGADTQYF. The CDR3 DNA sequence: TGTGCCAGCAGTCAGTTAGCGGGGGCAGATACGCAGTATTTT.

The chain carries TRBV7-9 and TRBJ2-1; weak D call: TRBD1 (6 bases). The germline CDR1 and CDR2 sequences are SEHNR and FQNEAQ (reference sequence). This CDR3 has 13 amino acids. The V end was cut by 6 bases, the J end by 4 bases, with 10 bases between. CDR3 loop: CASRAGEYNEQFF. Written as DNA, the CDR3 is TGTGCCAGCAGGGCAGGGGAGTACAATGAGCAGTTCTTC.

The chain carries TRBV29-1 and TRBJ1-1; possibly TRBD1 for D (6 bases). The length of the CDR3 is 11 residues. With 6 bases removed from V and 6 bases from J, the gap between germline ends came to 11 bases. Germline V gene data show CDR1 as SQVTM and CDR2 as ANQGSEA. The CDR3: CSVAGVSEAFF. CDR3 nucleotide sequence: TGCAGCGTAGCAGGGGTGTCTGAAGCTTTCTTT.

This clone was picked up a small number of times. The chain couples TRBV7-2 to TRBJ2-5; a possible D gene is TRBD1 (6 bases). Germline V gene lookup returns CDR1 SGHTA and CDR2 FQGNSA. The germline V and J ends were trimmed by 6 bases and 4 bases, with 12 bases remaining between them. This CDR3 has 13 amino acids. CDR3 coding DNA: TGTGCCAGCAGTCCAGGGGTGGCAGAGACCCAGTACTTC. This sequence encodes CASSPGVAETQYF.

This sequence joins TRBV18 and TRBJ2-7, with D possibly matching TRBD1 (6 bases). This CDR3 comprises 13 residues. The germline CDR1 and CDR2 sequences are KGHSH and LQKENI. Trimming cost V 5 bases and J 0 bases, with 8 bases left between them. Written as DNA, the CDR3 is TGTGCCAGCTCATCGGGACACTCCTACGAGCAGTACTTC. Its translation: CASSSGHSYEQYF.

This clone was observed a few times. The CDR3 coding sequence is TGTGCCAGCAGTTCAGGGGGCCGAGGAAGCAATCAGCCCCAGCATTTT. It is translated as CASSSGGRGSNQPQHF. The gene calls are TRBV28 and TRBJ1-5, with 8 bases matching TRBD1. This CDR3 contains 16 residues. The V segment lost 4 bases and the J segment 1 base; nucleotides outside the gene matches: 6. Germline assignment: CDR1 MDHEN and CDR2 SYDVKM.

The chain combines TRBV7-2 with TRBJ2-1, with 9 bases identical to TRBD2. The CDR3 runs 15 residues. Germline-derived CDR1 and CDR2 are SGHTA and FQGNSA. J lost 9 bases, V lost 2 bases, and 8 bases had no gene match. CDR3 DNA: TGTGCCAGCAGCTTACGGCGGGAGGGCCGAGGTGAGCAGTTCTTC. It codes for CASSLRREGRGEQFF.

This clone has a handful of counts. The chain combines TRBV9 with TRBJ2-3, with D possibly matching TRBD2 (6 bases). From germline, CDR1 is SGDLS and CDR2 YYNGEE. CDR3 size: 13 residues. V lost 4 bases and J lost 4, with 10 bases in between. This CDR3 reads CASSPGGADTQYF. The CDR3 region has the DNA TGTGCCAGCAGCCCCGGAGGGGCAGATACGCAGTATTTT.

CDR3: CASSLIGGSEQYF. The CDR3 DNA follows: TGTGCCAGCAGCCTAATTGGGGGCAGCGAGCAGTACTTC. The chain employs TRBV6-4 and TRBJ2-7, with D possibly matching TRBD1 (6 bases). The germline V gene encodes CDR1 MRHNA and CDR2 SNTAGT. V was cut by 6 bases and J by 6 bases, with 15 bases left in between. The CDR3 is 13 amino acids.

This chain connects TRBV19 to TRBJ1-1; D call uncertain. With 0 bases removed from V and 6 bases from J, the gap between germline ends came to 11 bases. Germline loops: CDR1 LNHDA, CDR2 SQIVND (reference sequence). The CDR3 contains 14 residues. The CDR3 sequence is CASSIDPGSPEAFF. DNA for the CDR3: TGTGCCAGTAGTATAGATCCGGGGTCCCCTGAAGCTTTCTTT.

The chain carries TRBV5-4 and TRBJ2-7, with 7 bases matching TRBD2. V lost 1 base to trimming and J lost 2 bases; unmatched junction nucleotides: 6. The CDR3 is 15 amino acids. Germline V gene data show CDR1 as SGHNT and CDR2 as YYREEE (reference sequence). The CDR3 region is CASSLKAGPPYEQYF. The CDR3 DNA is TGTGCCAGCAGCTTGAAAGCGGGACCTCCCTACGAGCAGTACTTC.

The chain carries TRBV6-6 and TRBJ1-6, with D hard to call. Germline CDR1 is MNHNY and CDR2 is SVGAGI (reference sequence). The CDR3 is 15 residues long. V was shortened by 6 bases and J by 3 bases, with 12 bases between the two germline ends. The CDR3: CASRLPSDYNSPLHF. CDR3 nucleotides: TGTGCCAGCAGACTACCTAGCGACTATAATTCACCCCTCCACTTT.

The V and J genes are TRBV6-1 and TRBJ2-3; 7 nucleotides match TRBD1. The ends lost 6 bases at V and 1 base at J; junction bases unmatched: 7. Germline values: CDR1 MNHNS, CDR2 SASEGT. The CDR3 has 15 residues. CDR3 nucleotide sequence: TGTGCCAGCAGAGAGGGACAGTCCCGCACAGATACGCAGTATTTT. Its translation is CASREGQSRTDTQYF.

V usage is TRBV7-2 and J usage is TRBJ2-7; a weak D match, TRBD2 (6 bases). The CDR3 covers 13 residues. CDR1 SGHTA and CDR2 FQGNSA come from the germline V gene. V lost 5 bases and J 6 bases, leaving 14 bases between the germline ends. CDR3 region: CASSLVGGGEQYV. CDR3 DNA sequence: TGTGCCAGCAGCCTCGTGGGGGGTGGCGAGCAGTACGTC.

This rearrangement joins TRBV5-1 to TRBJ2-3; 9 positions agree with TRBD1. The length of the CDR3 is 16 residues. V lost 2 bases and J lost 1; bases outside the gene matches: 5. Germline CDR1 reads SGHRS; CDR2 reads YFSETQ. CDR3 DNA: TGCGCCAGCAGCTTCCCACGACAGGGGGGCACAGATACGCAGTATTTT. This sequence encodes CASSFPRQGGTDTQYF.